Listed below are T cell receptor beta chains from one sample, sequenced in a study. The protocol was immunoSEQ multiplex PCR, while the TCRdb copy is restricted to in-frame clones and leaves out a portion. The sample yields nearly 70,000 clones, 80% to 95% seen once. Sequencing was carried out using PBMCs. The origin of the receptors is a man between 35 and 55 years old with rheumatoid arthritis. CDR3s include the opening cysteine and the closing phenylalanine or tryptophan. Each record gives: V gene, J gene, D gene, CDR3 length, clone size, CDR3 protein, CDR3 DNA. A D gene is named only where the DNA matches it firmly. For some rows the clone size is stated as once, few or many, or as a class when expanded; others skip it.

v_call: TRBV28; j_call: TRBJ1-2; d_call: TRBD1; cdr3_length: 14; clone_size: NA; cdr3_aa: CASSSLKGAKGYTF; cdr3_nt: TGTGCCAGCAGTTCTCTAAAGGGGGCTAAGGGCTACACCTTC
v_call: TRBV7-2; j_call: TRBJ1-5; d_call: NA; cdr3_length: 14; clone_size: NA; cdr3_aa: CASTDTYSNQPQHF; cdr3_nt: TGTGCCAGCACGGACACCTATAGCAATCAGCCCCAGCATTTT
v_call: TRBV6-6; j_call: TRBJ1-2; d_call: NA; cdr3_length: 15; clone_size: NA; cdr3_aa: CASSNTGRANYGYTF; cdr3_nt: TGTGCCAGCAGCAACACGGGTAGGGCTAACTATGGCTACACCTTC
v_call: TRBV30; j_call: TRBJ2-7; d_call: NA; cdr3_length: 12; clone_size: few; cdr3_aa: CAWTKGPYEQYF; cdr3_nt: TGTGCCTGGACAAAGGGGCCCTACGAGCAGTACTTC
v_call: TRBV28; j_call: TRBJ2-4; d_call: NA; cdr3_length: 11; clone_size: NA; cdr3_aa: CASSLENIQYF; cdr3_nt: TGTGCCAGCAGTTTAGAAAACATTCAGTACTTC
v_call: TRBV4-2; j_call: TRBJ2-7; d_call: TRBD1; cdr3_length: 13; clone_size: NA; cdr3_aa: CASRPTGSDEQYF; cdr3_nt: TGTGCCAGCAGACCGACAGGGTCGGATGAGCAGTACTTC
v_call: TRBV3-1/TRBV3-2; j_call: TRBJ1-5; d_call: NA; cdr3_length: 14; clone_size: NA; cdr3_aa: CASSRDSSNQPQHF; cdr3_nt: TGTGCCAGCAGCCGAGACAGTAGCAATCAGCCCCAGCATTTT
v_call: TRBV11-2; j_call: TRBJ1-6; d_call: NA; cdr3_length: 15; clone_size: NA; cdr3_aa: CASSAQRGPNSPLHF; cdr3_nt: TGTGCCAGCAGCGCACAGAGGGGCCCTAATTCACCCCTCCACTTT
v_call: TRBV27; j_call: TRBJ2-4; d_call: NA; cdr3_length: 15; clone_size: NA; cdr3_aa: CASSSSPGAKNIQYF; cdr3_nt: TGTGCCAGCAGTTCCTCCCCAGGAGCCAAAAACATTCAGTACTTC
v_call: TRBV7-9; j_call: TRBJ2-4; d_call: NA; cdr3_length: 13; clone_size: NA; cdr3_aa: CASSLSGTNNQYF; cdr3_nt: TGTGCCAGCAGCTTGTCCGGGACAAATAATCAGTACTTC
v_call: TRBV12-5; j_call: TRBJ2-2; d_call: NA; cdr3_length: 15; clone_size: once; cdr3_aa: CASGLGLANTGELFF; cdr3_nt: TGTGCTAGTGGTTTAGGACTGGCGAACACCGGGGAGCTGTTTTTT
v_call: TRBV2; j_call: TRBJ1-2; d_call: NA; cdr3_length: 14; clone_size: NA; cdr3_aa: CASSAGTGNYGYTF; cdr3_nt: TGTGCCAGCAGCGCTGGAACGGGTAACTATGGCTACACCTTC
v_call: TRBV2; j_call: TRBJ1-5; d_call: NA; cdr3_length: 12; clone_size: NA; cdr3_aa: CASREGNQPQHF; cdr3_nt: TGTGCCAGCAGGGAGGGCAATCAGCCCCAGCATTTT
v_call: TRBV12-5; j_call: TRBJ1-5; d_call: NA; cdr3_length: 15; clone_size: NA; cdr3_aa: CASGLGDWRNQPQHF; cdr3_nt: TGTGCTAGTGGTTTGGGGGACTGGCGCAATCAGCCCCAGCATTTT
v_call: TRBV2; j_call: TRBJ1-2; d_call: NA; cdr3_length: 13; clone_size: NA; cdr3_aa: CASSTGGPYGYTF; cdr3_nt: TGTGCCAGCAGTACGGGGGGCCCTTATGGCTACACCTTC
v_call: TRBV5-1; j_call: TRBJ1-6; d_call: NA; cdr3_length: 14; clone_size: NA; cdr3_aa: CASSFLTDNSPLHF; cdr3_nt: TGCGCCAGCAGCTTCCTGACAGATAATTCACCCCTCCACTTT
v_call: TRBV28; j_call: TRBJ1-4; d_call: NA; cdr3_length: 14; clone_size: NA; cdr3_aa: CASRDQGGNEKLFF; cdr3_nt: TGTGCCAGCAGAGATCAGGGCGGGAATGAAAAACTGTTTTTT
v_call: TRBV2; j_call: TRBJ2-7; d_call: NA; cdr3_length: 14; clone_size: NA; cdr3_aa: CASSGGQGRYEQYF; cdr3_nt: TGTGCCAGCAGCGGAGGGCAGGGAAGGTACGAGCAGTACTTC
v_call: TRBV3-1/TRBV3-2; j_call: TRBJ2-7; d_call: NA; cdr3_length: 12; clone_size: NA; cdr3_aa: CASGDYSYEQYF; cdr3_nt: TGTGCCAGCGGGGATTACTCCTACGAGCAGTACTTC
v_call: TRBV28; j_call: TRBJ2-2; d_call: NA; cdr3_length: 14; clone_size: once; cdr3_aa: CASSMDRNTGELFF; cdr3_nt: TGTGCCAGCAGTATGGACAGAAACACCGGGGAGCTGTTTTTT
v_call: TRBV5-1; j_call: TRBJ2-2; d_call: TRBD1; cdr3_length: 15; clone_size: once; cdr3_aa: CASNQDRGQGGELFF; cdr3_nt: TGCGCCAGCAACCAGGACAGGGGGCAAGGCGGGGAGCTGTTTTTT
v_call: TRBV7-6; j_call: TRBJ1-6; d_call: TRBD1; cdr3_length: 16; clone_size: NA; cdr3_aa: CASSPTGGNPNSPLHF; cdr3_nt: TGTGCCAGCAGCCCAACAGGGGGTAATCCTAATTCACCCCTCCACTTT
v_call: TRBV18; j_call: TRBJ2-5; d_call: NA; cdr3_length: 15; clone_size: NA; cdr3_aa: CASSPTGGYQETQYF; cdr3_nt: TGTGCCAGCTCACCCACCGGTGGTTACCAAGAGACCCAGTACTTC
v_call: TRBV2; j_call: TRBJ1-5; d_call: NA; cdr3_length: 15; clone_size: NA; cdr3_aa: CASSGTPPTNQPQHF; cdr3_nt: TGTGCCAGCAGTGGGACACCACCGACCAATCAGCCCCAGCATTTT
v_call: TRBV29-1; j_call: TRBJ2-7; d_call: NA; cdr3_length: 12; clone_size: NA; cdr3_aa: CSVEDKRYEQYF; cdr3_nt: TGCAGCGTTGAAGATAAAAGATACGAGCAGTACTTC
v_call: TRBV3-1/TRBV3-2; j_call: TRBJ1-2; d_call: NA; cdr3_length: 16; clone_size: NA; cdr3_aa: CASSQDHGGNHYGYTF; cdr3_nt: TGTGCCAGCAGCCAAGATCATGGGGGAAATCACTATGGCTACACCTTC
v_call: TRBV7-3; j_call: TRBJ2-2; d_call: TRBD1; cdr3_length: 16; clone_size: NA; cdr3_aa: CASSLAGTGNTGELFF; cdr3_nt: TGTGCCAGCAGCTTAGCGGGGACAGGGAACACCGGGGAGCTGTTTTTT
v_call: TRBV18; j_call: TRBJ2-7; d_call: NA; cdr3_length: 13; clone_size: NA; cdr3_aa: CASSPPGAYEQYF; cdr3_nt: TGTGCCAGCTCACCACCTGGGGCCTACGAGCAGTACTTC
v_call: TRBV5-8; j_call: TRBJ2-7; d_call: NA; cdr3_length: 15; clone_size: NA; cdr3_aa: CASSFHSRGQNEQYF; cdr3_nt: TGTGCCAGCAGCTTTCACTCCCGGGGGCAGAACGAGCAGTACTTC
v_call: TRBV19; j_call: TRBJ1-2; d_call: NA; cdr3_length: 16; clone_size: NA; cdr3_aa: CASSIRAPPRTYGYTF; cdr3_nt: TGTGCCAGTAGTATAAGGGCCCCCCCAAGGACTTATGGCTACACCTTC
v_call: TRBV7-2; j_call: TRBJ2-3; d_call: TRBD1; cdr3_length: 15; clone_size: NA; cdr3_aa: CASSLAGGYSDTQYF; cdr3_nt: TGTGCCAGCAGCTTAGCAGGGGGCTATTCAGATACGCAGTATTTT
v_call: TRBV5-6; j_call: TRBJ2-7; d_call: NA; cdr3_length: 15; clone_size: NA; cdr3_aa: CASSLVPGHSYEQYF; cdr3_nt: TGTGCCAGCAGCTTGGTACCAGGCCACTCCTACGAGCAGTACTTC
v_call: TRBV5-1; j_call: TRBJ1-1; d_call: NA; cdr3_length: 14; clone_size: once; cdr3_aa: CASSLGAGDTEAFF; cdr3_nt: TGCGCCAGCAGCCTCGGGGCGGGAGACACTGAAGCTTTCTTT
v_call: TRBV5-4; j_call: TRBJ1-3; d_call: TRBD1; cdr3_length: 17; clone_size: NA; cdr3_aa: CASSLEGTGRSGNTIYF; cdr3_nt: TGTGCCAGCAGCTTGGAGGGGACAGGCCGCTCTGGAAACACCATATATTTT
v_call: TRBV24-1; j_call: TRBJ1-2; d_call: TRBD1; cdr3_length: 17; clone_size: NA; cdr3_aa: CATSASSGTGNNYGYTF; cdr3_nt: TGTGCCACCAGTGCCTCAAGTGGGACAGGGAATAACTATGGCTACACCTTC
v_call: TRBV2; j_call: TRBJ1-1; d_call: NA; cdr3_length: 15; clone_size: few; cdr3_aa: CASSQVKSGRTEAFF; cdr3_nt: TGTGCCAGCAGCCAAGTAAAGTCAGGGCGTACTGAAGCTTTCTTT
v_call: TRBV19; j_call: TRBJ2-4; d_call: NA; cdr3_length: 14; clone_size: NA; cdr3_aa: CASRVRDGLNIQYF; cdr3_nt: TGTGCCAGTAGGGTCCGGGACGGCCTGAACATTCAGTACTTC
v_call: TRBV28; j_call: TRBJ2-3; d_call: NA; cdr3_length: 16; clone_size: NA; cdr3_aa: CASSFPSGRNTDTQYF; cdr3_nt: TGTGCCAGCAGTTTCCCATCAGGCCGCAACACAGATACGCAGTATTTT
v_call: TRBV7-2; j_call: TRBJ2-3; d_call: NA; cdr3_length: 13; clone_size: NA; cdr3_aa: CASSEKYGDTQYF; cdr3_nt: TGTGCCAGCAGCGAAAAGTACGGAGATACGCAGTATTTT
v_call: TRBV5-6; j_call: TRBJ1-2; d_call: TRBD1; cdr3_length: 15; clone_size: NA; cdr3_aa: CASSLGDREGYGYTF; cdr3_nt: TGTGCCAGCAGCTTGGGCGACAGGGAGGGCTATGGCTACACCTTC
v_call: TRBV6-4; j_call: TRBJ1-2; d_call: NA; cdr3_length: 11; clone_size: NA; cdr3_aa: CASRGTHGYTF; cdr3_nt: TGTGCCAGCAGGGGGACGCATGGCTACACCTTC
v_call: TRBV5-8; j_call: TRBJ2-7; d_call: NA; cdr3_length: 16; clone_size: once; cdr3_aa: CASSPLLRSPPYEQYF; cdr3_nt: TGTGCCAGCAGCCCCCTCCTAAGATCTCCCCCTTACGAGCAGTACTTC
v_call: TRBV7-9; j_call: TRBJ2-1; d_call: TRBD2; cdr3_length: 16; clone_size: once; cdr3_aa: CASSWKGLASYNEQFF; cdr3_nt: TGTGCCAGCAGCTGGAAGGGACTAGCTTCCTACAATGAGCAGTTCTTC
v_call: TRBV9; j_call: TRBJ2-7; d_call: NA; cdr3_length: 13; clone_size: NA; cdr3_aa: CASSVGRGLEQYF; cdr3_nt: TGTGCCAGCAGCGTAGGCAGGGGCCTCGAGCAGTACTTC
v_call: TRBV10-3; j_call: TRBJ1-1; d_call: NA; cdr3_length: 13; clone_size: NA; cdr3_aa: CAIRTTENTEAFF; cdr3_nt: TGTGCCATCAGGACGACCGAGAACACTGAAGCTTTCTTT
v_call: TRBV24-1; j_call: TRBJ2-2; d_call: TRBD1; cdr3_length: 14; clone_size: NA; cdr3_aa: CATSAGTDTGELFF; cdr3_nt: TGTGCCACCAGTGCCGGGACAGACACCGGGGAGCTGTTTTTT
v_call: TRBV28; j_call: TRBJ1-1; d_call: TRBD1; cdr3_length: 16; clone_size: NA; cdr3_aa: CASSLLRTGGQTEAFF; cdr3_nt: TGTGCCAGCAGCCTTCTACGGACAGGGGGACAAACTGAAGCTTTCTTT
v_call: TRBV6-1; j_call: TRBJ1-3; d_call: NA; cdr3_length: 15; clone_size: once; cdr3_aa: CASSEGFGGGNTIYF; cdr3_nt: TGTGCCAGCAGTGAAGGGTTTGGCGGTGGAAACACCATATATTTT
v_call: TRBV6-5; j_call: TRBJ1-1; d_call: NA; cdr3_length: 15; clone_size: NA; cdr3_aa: CASSLRGAMNTEAFF; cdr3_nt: TGTGCCAGCAGTCTAAGGGGGGCCATGAACACTGAAGCTTTCTTT